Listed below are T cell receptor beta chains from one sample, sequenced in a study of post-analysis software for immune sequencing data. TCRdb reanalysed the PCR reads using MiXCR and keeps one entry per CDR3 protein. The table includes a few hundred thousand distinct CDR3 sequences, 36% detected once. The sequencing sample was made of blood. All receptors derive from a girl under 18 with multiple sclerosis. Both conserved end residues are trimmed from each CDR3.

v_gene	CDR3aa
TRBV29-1	SVDFGRSFDEQF
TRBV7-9	ASSPPRGGRNEQF
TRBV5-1	ASSLRQGLVTEAF
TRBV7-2	ASSLDSYGYT
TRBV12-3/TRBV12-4	ASKTSQETQY
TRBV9	ASSVGAGQGNQPQH
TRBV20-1	SARVLYPREQY
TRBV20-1	SASRAGGGINTEAF
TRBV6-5	ASSDSGEGRRF
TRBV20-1	SASPGLYGYT
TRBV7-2	ASSFEVSNEQF
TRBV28	ASSLWTLYGYT
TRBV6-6	ASRFPGQGNEKRF
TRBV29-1	SVDGWENTGELY
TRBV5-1	ASSFGQGVSYEQY
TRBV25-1	ASYGSLDYGYT
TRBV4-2	ASSQARLAGGTSYEQY
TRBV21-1	ASVAGGPHEQY
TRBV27	ASSLVRLAGRTDTQY
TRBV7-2	ASSFSWSSYNEQF
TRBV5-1	ASSLGRTYNEQF
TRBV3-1	ASSYRQGSGNTIY
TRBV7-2	ASSLQQGVDTQY
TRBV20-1	SQRGANTDTQY
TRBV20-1	SGKGQGRDEQY
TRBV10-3	AISLEYNEQF